The entry below describes one T cell receptor (beta chain). Which antigen it targets is not known. Base qualities were left out, and no much larger clone turns up one base away. V loses 6 bases, J loses 2 bases, and the germline ends lie 17 bases apart. Inclusive of the bounding cysteine and phenylalanine, the CDR3 is 15 residues long. The only DNA kept is the CDR3, 45 bases in frame from the first base. CDR1 and CDR2, per the germline V gene (reference sequence), are LNHDA and SQIVND. This record comes from a study of blood T cell repertoires in COVID-19 (TCRdb year 2020). Turning to the overall study: The collaborator samples originated in the United States, Italy and Spain and spanned the acute and convalescent phases of COVID-19. The prospective study material was composed of cDNA or gDNA derived from T cells, B-cell-depleted T cells, or PBMCs. Subjects who had been exposed to COVID-19, were actively infected with it, or had recovered from it provided the deeply sampled blood TCRbeta repertoires that made up the dataset. A freely available public database, intended as a resource for researchers studying the immune response to SARS-CoV-2, is where the repertoires were released. The samples were drawn from the first 160 participants of the ongoing ImmuneRACE study and from under 1,500 subjects provided by 6 global collaborators. Nearly every sample came with metadata listing a de-identified subject ID, COVID-19 status, age in years and sex. Where available, HLA class I and class II types were taken from metadata supplied by the sample provider and were not determined by assay-based typing. The research as a whole found: Clinical and demographic metadata were provided uncurated, with the amount varying by source and participant.

TCRbeta CDR3 regions were amplified from genomic DNA using the immunoSEQ Assay, a bias-controlled multiplex PCR. Concerning the study's data processing: The number of nucleated cells in each sample was estimated from the amplification of reference gene primers within the assay. To quantify the absolute abundance of each unique TCRbeta CDR3 rearrangement, sequence reads were collapsed and filtered. For each sample, productive Simpson clonality was calculated as the square root of Simpson's diversity index over productive rearrangements. Not all clones reach the TCRdb copy of this immuneACCESS table, which keeps in-frame sequences only. Checked studies attribute under half of the gap to unresolved V genes and leave the rest unexplained. The D gene and trimming were derived from the DNA, and the V and J assignments and clone size from that table. The sample yields roughly 100,000 clones; around nine tenths were counted once. The ten largest make up 2% to 2.5% of the sample.

Each collaborating institution followed its own protocols to collect whole blood in K2EDTA tubes. For TCRbeta analysis, collaborator samples were shipped as frozen whole blood, as isolated PBMCs, or as DNA extracted from either sample type. The TCR sequence derives from a middle-aged man with active COVID-19. The sample was peripheral blood. The chain was built from TRBV19 and TRBJ2-7; the D region possibly corresponds to TRBD1 (6 bases align). The sequenced DNA: TGTGCCAGTAGGATCTCCGCAGGGGCGGCCTACGAGCAGTACTTC. This translates into CASRISAGAAYEQYF.